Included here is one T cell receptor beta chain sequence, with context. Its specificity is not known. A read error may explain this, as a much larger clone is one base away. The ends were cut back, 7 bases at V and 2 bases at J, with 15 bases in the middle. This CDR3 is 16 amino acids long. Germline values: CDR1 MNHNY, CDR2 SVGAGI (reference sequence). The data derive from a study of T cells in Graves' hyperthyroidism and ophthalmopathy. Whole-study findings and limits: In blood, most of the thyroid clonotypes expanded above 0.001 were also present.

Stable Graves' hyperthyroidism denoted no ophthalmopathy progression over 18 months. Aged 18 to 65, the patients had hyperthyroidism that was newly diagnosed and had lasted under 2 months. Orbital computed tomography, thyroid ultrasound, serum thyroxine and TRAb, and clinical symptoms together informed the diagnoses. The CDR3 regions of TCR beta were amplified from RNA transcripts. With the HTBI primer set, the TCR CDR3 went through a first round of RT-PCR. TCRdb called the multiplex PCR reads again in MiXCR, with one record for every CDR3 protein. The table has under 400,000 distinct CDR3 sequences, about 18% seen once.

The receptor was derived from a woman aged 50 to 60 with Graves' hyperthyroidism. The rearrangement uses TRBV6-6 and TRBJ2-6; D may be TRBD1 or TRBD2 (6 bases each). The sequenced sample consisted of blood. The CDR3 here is CASILEGGPGANVLTF. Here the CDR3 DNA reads TGTGCCAGCATTCTCGAGGGGGGACCTGGGGCCAACGTCCTGACTTTC.